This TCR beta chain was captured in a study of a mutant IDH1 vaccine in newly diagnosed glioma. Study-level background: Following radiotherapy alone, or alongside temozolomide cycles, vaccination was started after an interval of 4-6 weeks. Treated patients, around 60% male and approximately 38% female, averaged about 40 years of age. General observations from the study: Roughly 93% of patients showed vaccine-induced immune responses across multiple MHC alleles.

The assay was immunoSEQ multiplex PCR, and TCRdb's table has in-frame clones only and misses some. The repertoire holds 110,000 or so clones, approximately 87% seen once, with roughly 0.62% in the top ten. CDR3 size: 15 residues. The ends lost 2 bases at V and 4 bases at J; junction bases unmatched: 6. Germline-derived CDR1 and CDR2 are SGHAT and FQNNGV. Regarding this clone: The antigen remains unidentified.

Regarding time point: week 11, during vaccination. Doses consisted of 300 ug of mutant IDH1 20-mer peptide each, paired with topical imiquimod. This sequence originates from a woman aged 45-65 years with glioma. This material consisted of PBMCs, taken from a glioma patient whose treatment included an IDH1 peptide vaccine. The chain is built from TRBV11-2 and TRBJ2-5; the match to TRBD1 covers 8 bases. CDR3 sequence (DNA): TGTGCCAGCAGCTTACCCCAGGGGGCTAGAGAGACCCAGTACTTC. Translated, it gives CASSLPQGARETQYF.